The clone carrying this T cell receptor beta chain was found once. The CDR3 sequence is 13 residues long. In germline, CDR1 is SGHNT, CDR2 YENEEA. V lost 5 bases to trimming and J lost 4 bases, with 12 bases between them. The entry originates in a study of shared clonotypes between healthy human individuals. Method: immunoSEQ multiplex PCR; TCRdb's copy keeps in-frame clones and lacks some. The repertoire holds 2 million to 2.5 million clones, with 85% to 95% as singletons. The receptor was isolated from a man aged 18 to 30 in good health. Some clones in this sample may be carry-over from other donors' samples. The sequencing input was naive CD4+ T cells from PBMCs. Noted subset: CD45RA+ positively selected. This chain links TRBV11-3 with TRBJ2-7; no reliable D call. For the CDR3, the DNA is TGTGCCAGCAGCCGTGGCAGAGATTACGAGCAGTACTTC. It codes for CASSRGRDYEQYF.